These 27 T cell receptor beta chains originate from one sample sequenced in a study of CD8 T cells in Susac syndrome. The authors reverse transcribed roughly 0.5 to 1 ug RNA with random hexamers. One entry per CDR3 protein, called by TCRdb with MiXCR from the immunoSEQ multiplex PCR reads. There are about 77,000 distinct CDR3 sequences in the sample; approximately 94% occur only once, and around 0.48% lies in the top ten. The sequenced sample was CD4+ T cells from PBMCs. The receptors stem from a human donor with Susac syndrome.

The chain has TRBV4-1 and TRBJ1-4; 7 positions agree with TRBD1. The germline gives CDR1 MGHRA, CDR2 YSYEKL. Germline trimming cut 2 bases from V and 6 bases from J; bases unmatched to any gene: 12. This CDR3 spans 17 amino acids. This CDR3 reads CASSQRGTVTGDEKLFF. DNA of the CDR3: TGCGCCAGCAGCCAAAGGGGGACAGTTACGGGAGATGAAAAACTGTTTTTT.

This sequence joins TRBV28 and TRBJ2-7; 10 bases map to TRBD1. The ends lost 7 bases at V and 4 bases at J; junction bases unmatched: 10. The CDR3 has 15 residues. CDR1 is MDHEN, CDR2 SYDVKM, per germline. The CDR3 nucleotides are TGTGCCAGCAAGTTCTCCGGGACAGGGGTTTACGAGCAGTACTTC. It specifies CASKFSGTGVYEQYF.

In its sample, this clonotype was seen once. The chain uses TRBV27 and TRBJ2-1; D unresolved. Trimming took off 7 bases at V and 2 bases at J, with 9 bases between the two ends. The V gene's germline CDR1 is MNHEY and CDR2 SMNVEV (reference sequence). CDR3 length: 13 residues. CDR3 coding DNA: TGTGCCAGCAAAAGGGATACCTACAATGAGCAGTTCTTC. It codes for CASKRDTYNEQFF.

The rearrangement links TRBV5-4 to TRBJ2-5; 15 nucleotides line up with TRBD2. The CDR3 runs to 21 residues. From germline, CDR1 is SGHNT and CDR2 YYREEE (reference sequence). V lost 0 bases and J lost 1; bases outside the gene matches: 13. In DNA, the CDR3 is TGTGCCAGCAGCTTGGCTCCCCGGTGGGGACTAGCGGGAGGCGTCCAAGAGACCCAGTACTTC. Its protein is CASSLAPRWGLAGGVQETQYF.

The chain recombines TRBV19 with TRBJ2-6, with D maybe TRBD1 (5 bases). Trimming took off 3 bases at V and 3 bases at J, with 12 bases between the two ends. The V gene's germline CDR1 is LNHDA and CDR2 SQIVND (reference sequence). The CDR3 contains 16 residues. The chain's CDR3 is CASSMQGLSGANVLTF. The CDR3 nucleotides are TGTGCCAGTAGTATGCAGGGATTGAGTGGGGCCAACGTCCTGACTTTC.

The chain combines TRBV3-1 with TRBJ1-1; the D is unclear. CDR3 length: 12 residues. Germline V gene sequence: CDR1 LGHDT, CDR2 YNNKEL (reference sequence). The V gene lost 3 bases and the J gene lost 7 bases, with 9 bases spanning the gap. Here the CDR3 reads CASSHRSFEAFF. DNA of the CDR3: TGTGCCAGCAGCCACAGGAGTTTTGAAGCTTTCTTT.

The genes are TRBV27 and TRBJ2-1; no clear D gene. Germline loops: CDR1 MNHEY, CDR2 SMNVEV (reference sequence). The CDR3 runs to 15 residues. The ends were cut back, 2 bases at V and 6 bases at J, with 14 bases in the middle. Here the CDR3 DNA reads TGTGCCAGCAGTTTAAGGTTAGGTCTGGTCAATGAGCAGTTCTTC. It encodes CASSLRLGLVNEQFF.

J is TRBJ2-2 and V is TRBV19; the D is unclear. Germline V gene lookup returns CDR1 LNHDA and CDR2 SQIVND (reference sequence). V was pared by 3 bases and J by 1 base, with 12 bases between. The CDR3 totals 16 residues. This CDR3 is CASSIDFVLNTGELFF. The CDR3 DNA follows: TGTGCCAGTAGTATTGACTTTGTCTTGAACACCGGGGAGCTGTTTTTT.

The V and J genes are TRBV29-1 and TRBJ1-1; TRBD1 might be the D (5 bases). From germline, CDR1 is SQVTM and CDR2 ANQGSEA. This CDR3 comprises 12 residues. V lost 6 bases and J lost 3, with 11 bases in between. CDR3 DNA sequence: TGCAGCGTGAGGGGATTGGACACTGAAGCTTTCTTT. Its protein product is CSVRGLDTEAFF.

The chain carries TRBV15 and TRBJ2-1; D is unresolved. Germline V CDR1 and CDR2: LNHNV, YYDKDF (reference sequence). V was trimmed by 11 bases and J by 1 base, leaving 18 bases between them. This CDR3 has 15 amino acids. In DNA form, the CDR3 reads TGTGCCGCCGGCACCCGCGACGTTTCCTACAATGAGCAGTTCTTC. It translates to CAAGTRDVSYNEQFF.

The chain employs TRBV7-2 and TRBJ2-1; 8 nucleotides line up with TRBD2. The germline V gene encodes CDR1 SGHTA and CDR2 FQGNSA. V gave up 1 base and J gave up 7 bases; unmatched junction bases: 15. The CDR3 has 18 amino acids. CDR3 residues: CASSLVSLSGGAANEQFF. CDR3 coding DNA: TGTGCCAGCAGCTTAGTCTCTCTTTCCGGGGGGGCAGCTAATGAGCAGTTCTTC.

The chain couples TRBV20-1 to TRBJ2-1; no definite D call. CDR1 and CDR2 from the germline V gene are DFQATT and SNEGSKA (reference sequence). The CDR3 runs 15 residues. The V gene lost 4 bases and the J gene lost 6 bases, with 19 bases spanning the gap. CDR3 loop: CSATPARPQPNEQFF. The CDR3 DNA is TGCAGTGCTACTCCCGCTAGACCCCAACCCAATGAGCAGTTCTTC.

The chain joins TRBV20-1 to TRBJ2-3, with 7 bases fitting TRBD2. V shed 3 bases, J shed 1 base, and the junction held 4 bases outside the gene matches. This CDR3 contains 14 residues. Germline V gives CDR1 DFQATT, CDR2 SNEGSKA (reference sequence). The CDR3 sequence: CSASGGFRTDTQYF. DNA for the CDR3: TGCAGTGCTAGCGGGGGGTTTCGCACAGATACGCAGTATTTT.

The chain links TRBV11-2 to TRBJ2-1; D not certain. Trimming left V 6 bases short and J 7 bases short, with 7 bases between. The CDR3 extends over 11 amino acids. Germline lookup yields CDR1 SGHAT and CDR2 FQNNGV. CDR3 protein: CASSLQNEQFF. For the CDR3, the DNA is TGTGCCAGCAGTTTGCAGAATGAGCAGTTCTTC.

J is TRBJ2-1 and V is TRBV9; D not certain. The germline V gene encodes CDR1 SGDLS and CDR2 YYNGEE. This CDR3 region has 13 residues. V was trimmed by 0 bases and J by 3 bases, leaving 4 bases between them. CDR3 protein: CASSVAFYNEQFF. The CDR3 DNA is TGTGCCAGCAGCGTAGCCTTCTACAATGAGCAGTTCTTC.

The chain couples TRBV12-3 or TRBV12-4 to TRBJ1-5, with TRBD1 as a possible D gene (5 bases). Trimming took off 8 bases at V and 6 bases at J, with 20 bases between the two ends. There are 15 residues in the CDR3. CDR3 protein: CASHQRGRLGQPQHF. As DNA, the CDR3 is TGTGCCAGCCATCAAAGGGGCAGGTTGGGTCAGCCCCAGCATTTT.

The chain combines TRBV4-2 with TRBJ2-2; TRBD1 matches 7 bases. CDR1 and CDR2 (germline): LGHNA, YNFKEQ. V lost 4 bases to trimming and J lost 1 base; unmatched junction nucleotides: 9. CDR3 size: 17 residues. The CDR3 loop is CASSRQRGQVNTGELFF. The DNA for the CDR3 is TGTGCCAGCAGCCGACAAAGGGGGCAGGTGAACACCGGGGAGCTGTTTTTT.

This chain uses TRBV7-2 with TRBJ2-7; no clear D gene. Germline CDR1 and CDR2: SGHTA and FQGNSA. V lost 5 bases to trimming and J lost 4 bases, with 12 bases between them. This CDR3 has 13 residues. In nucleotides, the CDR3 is TGTGCCAGCAGCCCTGCTCGAGCATACGAGCAGTACTTC. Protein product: CASSPARAYEQYF.

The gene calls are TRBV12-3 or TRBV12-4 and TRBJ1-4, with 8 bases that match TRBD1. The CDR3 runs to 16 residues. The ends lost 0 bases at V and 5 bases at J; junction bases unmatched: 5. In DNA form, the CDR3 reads TGTGCCAGCAGTTTAGCGCGGGGGACAGGAAATGAAAAACTGTTTTTT. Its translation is CASSLARGTGNEKLFF.

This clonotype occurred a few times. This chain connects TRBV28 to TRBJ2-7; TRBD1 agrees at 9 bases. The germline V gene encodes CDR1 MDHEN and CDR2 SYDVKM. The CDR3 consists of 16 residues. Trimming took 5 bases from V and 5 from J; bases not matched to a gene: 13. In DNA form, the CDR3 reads TGTGCCAGCAGTCCAAGACCGGGACAGGGTCGTGACGAGCAGTACTTC. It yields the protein CASSPRPGQGRDEQYF. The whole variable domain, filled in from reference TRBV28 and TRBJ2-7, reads DVKVTQSSRYLVKRTGEKVFLECVQDMDHENMFWYRQDPGLGLRLIYFSYDVKMKEKGDIPEGYSVSREKKERFSLILESASTNQTSMYLCASSPRPGQGRDEQYFGPGTRLTVT.

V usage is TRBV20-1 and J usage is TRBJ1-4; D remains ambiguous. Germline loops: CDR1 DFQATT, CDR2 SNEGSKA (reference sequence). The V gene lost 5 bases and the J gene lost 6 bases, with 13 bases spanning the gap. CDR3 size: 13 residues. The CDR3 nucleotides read TGCAGTGCTTTCCCCCCGGGAGATGAAAAACTGTTTTTT. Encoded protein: CSAFPPGDEKLFF.

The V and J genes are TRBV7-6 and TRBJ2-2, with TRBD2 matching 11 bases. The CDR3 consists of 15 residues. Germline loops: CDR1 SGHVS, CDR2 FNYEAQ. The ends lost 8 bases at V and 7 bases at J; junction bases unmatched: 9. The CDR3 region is CASRQLAGAIGELFF. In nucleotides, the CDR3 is TGTGCCAGCCGCCAACTAGCGGGAGCGATCGGGGAGCTGTTTTTT.

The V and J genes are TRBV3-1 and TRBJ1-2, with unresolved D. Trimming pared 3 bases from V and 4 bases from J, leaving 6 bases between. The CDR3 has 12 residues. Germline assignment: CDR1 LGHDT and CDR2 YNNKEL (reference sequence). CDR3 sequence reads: CASSQDPYGYTF. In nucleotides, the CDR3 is TGTGCCAGCAGCCAGGACCCCTATGGCTACACCTTC.

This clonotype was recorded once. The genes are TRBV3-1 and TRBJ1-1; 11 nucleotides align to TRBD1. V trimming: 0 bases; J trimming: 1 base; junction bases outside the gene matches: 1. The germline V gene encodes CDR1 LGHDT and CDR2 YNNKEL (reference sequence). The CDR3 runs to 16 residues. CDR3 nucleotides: TGTGCCAGCAGCCAAGATGGACAGGGGGCGAACACTGAAGCTTTCTTT. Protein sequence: CASSQDGQGANTEAFF.

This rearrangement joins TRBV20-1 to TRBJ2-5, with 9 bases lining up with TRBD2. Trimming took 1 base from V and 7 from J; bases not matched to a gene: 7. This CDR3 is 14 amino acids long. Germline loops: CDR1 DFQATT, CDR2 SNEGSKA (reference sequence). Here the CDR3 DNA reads TGCAGTGCTAGAGTTACTAGCGGGCCCGGGACCCAGTACTTC. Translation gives CSARVTSGPGTQYF.

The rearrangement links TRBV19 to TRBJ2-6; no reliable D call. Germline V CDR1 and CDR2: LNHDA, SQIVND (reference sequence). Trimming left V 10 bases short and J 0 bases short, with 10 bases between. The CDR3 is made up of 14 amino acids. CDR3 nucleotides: TGTGCCACCAAGTCCCCCTCTGGGGCCAACGTCCTGACTTTC. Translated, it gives CATKSPSGANVLTF.

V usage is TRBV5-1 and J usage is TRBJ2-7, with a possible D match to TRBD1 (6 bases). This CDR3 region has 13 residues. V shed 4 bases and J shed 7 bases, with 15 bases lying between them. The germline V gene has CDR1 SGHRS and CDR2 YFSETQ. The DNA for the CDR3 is TGCGCCAGCAGCCCCGGGACAAAGGGAGAGCAGTACTTC. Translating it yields CASSPGTKGEQYF.